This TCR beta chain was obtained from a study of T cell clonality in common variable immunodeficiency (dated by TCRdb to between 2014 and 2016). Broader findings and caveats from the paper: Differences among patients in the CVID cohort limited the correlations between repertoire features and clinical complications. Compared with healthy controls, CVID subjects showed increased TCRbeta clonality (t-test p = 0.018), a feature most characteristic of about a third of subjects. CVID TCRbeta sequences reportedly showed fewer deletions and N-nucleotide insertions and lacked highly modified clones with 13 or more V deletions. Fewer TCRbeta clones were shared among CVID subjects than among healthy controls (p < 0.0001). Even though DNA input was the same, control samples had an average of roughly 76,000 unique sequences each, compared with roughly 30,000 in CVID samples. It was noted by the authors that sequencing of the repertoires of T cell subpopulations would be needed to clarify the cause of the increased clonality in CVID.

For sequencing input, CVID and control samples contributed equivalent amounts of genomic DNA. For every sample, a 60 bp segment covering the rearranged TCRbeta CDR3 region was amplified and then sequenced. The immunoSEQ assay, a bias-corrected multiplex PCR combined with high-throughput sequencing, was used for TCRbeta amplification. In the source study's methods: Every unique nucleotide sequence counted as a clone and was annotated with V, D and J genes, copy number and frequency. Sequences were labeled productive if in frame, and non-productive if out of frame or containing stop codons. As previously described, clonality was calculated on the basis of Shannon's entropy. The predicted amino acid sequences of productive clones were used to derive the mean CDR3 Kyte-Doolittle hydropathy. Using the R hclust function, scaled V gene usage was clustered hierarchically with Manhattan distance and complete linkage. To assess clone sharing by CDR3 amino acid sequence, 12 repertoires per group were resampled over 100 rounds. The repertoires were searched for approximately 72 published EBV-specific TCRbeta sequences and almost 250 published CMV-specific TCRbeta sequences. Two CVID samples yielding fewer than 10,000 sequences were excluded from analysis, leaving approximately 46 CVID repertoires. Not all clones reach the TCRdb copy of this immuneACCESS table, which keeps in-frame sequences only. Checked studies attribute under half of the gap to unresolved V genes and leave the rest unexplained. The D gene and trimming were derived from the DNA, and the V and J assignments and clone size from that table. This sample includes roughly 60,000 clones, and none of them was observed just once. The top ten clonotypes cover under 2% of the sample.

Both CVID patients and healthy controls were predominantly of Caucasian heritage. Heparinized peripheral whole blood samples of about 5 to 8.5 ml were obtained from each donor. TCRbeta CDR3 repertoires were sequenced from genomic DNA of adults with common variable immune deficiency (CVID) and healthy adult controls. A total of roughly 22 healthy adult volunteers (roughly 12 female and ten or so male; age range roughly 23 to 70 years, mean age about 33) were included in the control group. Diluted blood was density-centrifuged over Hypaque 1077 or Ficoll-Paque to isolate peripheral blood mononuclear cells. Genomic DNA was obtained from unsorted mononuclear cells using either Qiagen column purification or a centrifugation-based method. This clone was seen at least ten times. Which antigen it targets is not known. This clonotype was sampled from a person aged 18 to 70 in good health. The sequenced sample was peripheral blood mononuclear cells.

The sequenced part of the CDR3 DNA is TGCGCCAGCAGCCAAGACGGACAGGAGAGCTCTGGGGCCAACGTC. This gives the protein CASSQDGQESSGANV. The full CDR3 protein reads CASSQDGQESSGANVLTF. The rearranged chain carries TRBV4-1 and TRBJ2-6, with 7 middle bases fitting TRBD1. The CDR3 end lies 3 residues beyond the end of the read and is filled in from the germline J gene. From the germline V gene, CDR1 is MGHRA and CDR2 is YSYEKL. Inclusive of the bounding cysteine and phenylalanine, the CDR3 is 18 residues long. The DNA has 45 bases, all within the CDR3, and is read from base 1. V loses 0 bases at its end and J loses 0 bases; junction bases beyond the gene matches: 5.